One sample yielded the 10 T cell receptor beta chains listed below, sequenced in a study of beta chain features in type 1 diabetes. Study observations and caveats: Shortening of TCRB CDR3s, moderate but significant, appeared in all four CD4+ subsets of Type 1 diabetes patients.

These receptors have no identified antigens. Sequenced material consisted of expressed TCRB transcripts (all of the isolated RNA was reverse transcribed). Here immunoSEQ multiplex PCR was the method, and the copy in TCRdb shows in-frame clones only, minus some. The sample shows about 650,000 clones, around 11% of them seen only once. The specimen sequenced was naive CD4+ T cells from blood. Source of these receptors: a man between 25 and 39 years old with type 1 diabetes.

There are a few counts of this clone. The rearrangement uses TRBV30 and TRBJ2-7, with D possibly matching TRBD1 (5 bases). This CDR3 is 14 amino acids long. Germline V gives CDR1 GTSNPN, CDR2 SVGIG (reference sequence). Trimming shortened V by 2 bases and J by 1 base, and 12 bases separated the two germline ends. The CDR3 DNA follows: TGTGCCTGGAGTACAGGCGGCCGATCCTACGAGCAGTACTTC. Its translation is CAWSTGGRSYEQYF.

The sample holds a few counts of this clone. The chain couples TRBV29-1 to TRBJ1-5; possible D gene TRBD1, 5 bases. The germline V gene encodes CDR1 SQVTM and CDR2 ANQGSEA. There are 12 residues in the CDR3. The V end was cut by 7 bases, the J end by 1 base, with 8 bases between. Written as DNA, the CDR3 is TGCAGCGGGGGGGACAGCAATCAGCCCCAGCATTTT. Translation: CSGGDSNQPQHF.

This clone was picked up a small number of times. The chain combines TRBV7-9 with TRBJ1-1; D gene unclear. Trimming shortened V by 1 base and J by 1 base, and 7 bases separated the two germline ends. CDR3 length: 14 residues. In germline, CDR1 is SEHNR, CDR2 FQNEAQ (reference sequence). CDR3: CASSLGSPNTEAFF. CDR3 sequence (DNA): TGTGCCAGCAGCTTAGGATCCCCGAACACTGAAGCTTTCTTT.

This clone was seen a few times. This chain links TRBV29-1 with TRBJ2-7, with D possibly TRBD2 on 5 matching bases. The CDR3 loop spans 15 amino acids. Trimming took off 3 bases at V and 1 base at J, with 16 bases between the two ends. Looked up from germline, CDR1 is SQVTM and CDR2 is ANQGSEA. As DNA, the CDR3 is TGCAGCGTTGACGTATCGAGCGGTCCTTCCTACGAGCAGTACTTC. It yields the protein CSVDVSSGPSYEQYF.

This clone was detected only a few times. V usage is TRBV19 and J usage is TRBJ1-4; D not certain. This CDR3 contains 14 residues. V lost 7 bases and J 5 bases, leaving 14 bases between the germline ends. Germline V CDR1 and CDR2: LNHDA, SQIVND (reference sequence). CDR3 sequence (DNA): TGTGCCAGTAAGGCGCAGGAATCAAATGAAAAACTGTTTTTT. Its translation: CASKAQESNEKLFF.

V gene TRBV7-8 combines with J gene TRBJ2-3; possible D gene TRBD1, 6 bases. The length of the CDR3 is 14 residues. Per germline, CDR1 SGHVS and CDR2 FQNEAQ. Trimming stripped 6 bases from V and 1 base from J, with 11 bases between. Here the CDR3 reads CASRVWGRTDTQYF. CDR3 DNA sequence: TGTGCCAGCAGGGTTTGGGGGCGCACAGATACGCAGTATTTT. Based on the CDR3 plus reference TRBV7-8 and TRBJ2-3, the full variable domain is GAGVSQSPRYKVAKRGQDVALRCDPISGHVSLFWYQQALGQGPEFLTYFQNEAQLDKSGLPSDRFFAERPEGSVSTLKIQRTQQEDSAVYLCASRVWGRTDTQYFGPGTRLTVL.

This clone was picked up a small number of times. The CDR3 coding sequence is TGCAGCGTTTACAGGGGTCTGACTGGAAACACCATATATTTT. Its translation: CSVYRGLTGNTIYF. The J gene is TRBJ1-3, the V gene TRBV29-1, with 7 bases lining up with TRBD1. Trimming cost V 5 bases and J 2 bases; bases outside gene matches: 6. CDR3 length: 14 amino acids. Germline V CDR1 and CDR2: SQVTM, ANQGSEA.

The chain employs TRBV28 and TRBJ2-5, with D tentatively TRBD1 (6 bases). CDR3 length: 14 residues. Germline assignment: CDR1 MDHEN and CDR2 SYDVKM. V was pared by 7 bases and J by 5 bases, with 17 bases between. CDR3 amino acids: CASKLQGVVETQYF. The DNA of the CDR3 is TGTGCCAGCAAATTACAGGGAGTGGTGGAGACCCAGTACTTC.

This clone was counted only a few times. The V and J genes are TRBV10-3 and TRBJ2-5; 8 nucleotides match TRBD2. Germline CDR1 ENHRY, CDR2 SYGVKD. The CDR3 covers 14 residues. J gave up 1 base and V 6 bases, and 4 bases lay outside the gene matches. CDR3 sequence (DNA): TGTGCCATCAGCTTAGCGGGGAGCCAAGAGACCCAGTACTTC. This gives the protein CAISLAGSQETQYF.

This chain uses TRBV4-1 with TRBJ2-5; D is possibly TRBD2 (5 bases). The CDR3 extends over 14 amino acids. Per the germline V gene, CDR1 is MGHRA and CDR2 is YSYEKL. V was clipped by 8 bases and J by 4 bases, with 17 bases between them. In DNA, the CDR3 is TGCGCCAGCGGGAACACCGAGGGAATAGAGACCCAGTACTTC. Translated: CASGNTEGIETQYF.